This TCR beta chain was found in a study of shared clonotypes between healthy human individuals. Study background: Donors had three CD4 naive, three CD4 memory, two CD8 naive and one CD8 memory plate apiece.

Remarks on this clone: Its antigen is still unknown.

Libraries were prepared by immunoSEQ multiplex PCR; TCRdb keeps only in-frame clonotypes and omits some of them. This table holds more than 2 million clones, 93% found once. Germline CDR1 SGHAT, CDR2 FQDESV (reference sequence). The CDR3 has 16 residues. V shed 3 bases and J shed 4 bases, with 16 bases lying between them. Study results and caveats: Larger estimated richness was generally seen in naive subsets than in memory subsets. Approximately 5% was the fraction of naive CD4 clonotypes found shared across four donors.

As defined, naive CD8 cells were CD45RO-negative and positively selected for CCR7, with terminally differentiated effector memory CD45RA+ cells excluded. This receptor was obtained from a man younger than 35 in good health. Some clones in this sample may be carry-over from other donors' samples. The sample consisted of naive CD8+ T cells from PBMCs. The chain uses TRBV11-1 and TRBJ2-1; possibly TRBD2 for D (6 bases). CDR3 residues: CASSFWGSGAYNEQFF. For the CDR3, the DNA is TGTGCCAGCAGCTTTTGGGGGTCGGGAGCTTACAATGAGCAGTTCTTC. Together with reference TRBV11-1 and TRBJ2-1, the CDR3 gives the full variable domain: EAEVAQSPRYKITEKSQAVAFWCDPISGHATLYWYRQILGQGPELLVQFQDESVVDDSQLPKDRFSAERLKGVDSTLKIQPAELGDSAMYLCASSFWGSGAYNEQFFGPGTRLTVL.